A selection of T cell receptor beta chains follows, all from one sample in a study of CD8+CD57+ T cells in acquired aplastic anemia. Via MiXCR, TCRdb re-called the reads, giving one row per CDR3 protein. This table has 150,000 to 200,000 distinct CDR3 sequences, less than 65% appearing once. The sample taken for sequencing was sorted CD4+, CD8+, or CD8+CD57+ T cells (not recorded which) from PBMCs. The source of these receptors is a human donor with severe aplastic anemia or a healthy control (not recorded which). Each CDR3 is given without its conserved first and last residue. The D gene is left open where the match is weak.

D gene: -; V gene: TRBV19; J gene: TRBJ2-7; CDR3 protein: ASRGDRRYDEQY
D gene: -; V gene: TRBV12-3/TRBV12-4; J gene: TRBJ2-7; CDR3 protein: ASSSPAAGIYEQY
D gene: -; V gene: TRBV9; J gene: TRBJ1-2; CDR3 protein: ASRVLGGSDGYT
D gene: -; V gene: TRBV5-6; J gene: TRBJ1-2; CDR3 protein: ASSPKGVSNYGYT
D gene: TRBD1; V gene: TRBV4-1; J gene: TRBJ1-1; CDR3 protein: ASSLVGQDTEAF
D gene: TRBD2; V gene: TRBV24-1; J gene: TRBJ2-1; CDR3 protein: ATSDPRGRDEQF
D gene: -; V gene: TRBV20-1; J gene: TRBJ2-1; CDR3 protein: SARLLASYNEQF
D gene: TRBD1; V gene: TRBV19; J gene: TRBJ1-6; CDR3 protein: ASTTGTDNSPLR
D gene: TRBD2; V gene: TRBV9; J gene: TRBJ2-7; CDR3 protein: ASSVNGGAGEQY
D gene: TRBD2; V gene: TRBV10-1; J gene: TRBJ2-7; CDR3 protein: ASSSQGGSPYEQY
D gene: -; V gene: TRBV7-9; J gene: TRBJ2-3; CDR3 protein: ASLFPDTDTQY
D gene: -; V gene: TRBV20-1; J gene: TRBJ1-2; CDR3 protein: SVGEIYGYT
D gene: -; V gene: TRBV9; J gene: TRBJ2-3; CDR3 protein: ASSVAVDTQY
D gene: TRBD2; V gene: TRBV10-2; J gene: TRBJ2-2; CDR3 protein: ASSAGGPPNTGELF
D gene: -; V gene: TRBV7-2; J gene: TRBJ2-5; CDR3 protein: ASGLGVAQETQY
D gene: -; V gene: TRBV4-3; J gene: TRBJ1-4; CDR3 protein: ASSQEGRYLDEKLF
D gene: -; V gene: TRBV7-2; J gene: TRBJ2-5; CDR3 protein: ASTPQAQETQY
D gene: -; V gene: TRBV9; J gene: TRBJ1-1; CDR3 protein: ASSVVSRADTEAF
D gene: TRBD1; V gene: TRBV12-3/TRBV12-4; J gene: TRBJ2-3; CDR3 protein: ASTLGTGGTDTQY
D gene: TRBD1; V gene: TRBV24-1; J gene: TRBJ1-5; CDR3 protein: ATSGQSRGPQH
D gene: -; V gene: TRBV6-1; J gene: TRBJ1-2; CDR3 protein: ASSVTENYGYT
D gene: TRBD2; V gene: TRBV6-5; J gene: TRBJ2-1; CDR3 protein: ASTYLGGSYNEQF
D gene: -; V gene: TRBV7-9; J gene: TRBJ1-2; CDR3 protein: ASRMGYGYT
D gene: -; V gene: TRBV7-8; J gene: TRBJ1-2; CDR3 protein: ASSLEGTNYGYT
D gene: -; V gene: TRBV24-1; J gene: TRBJ1-1; CDR3 protein: ATSDTRPGVGTEAF
D gene: TRBD1; V gene: TRBV29-1; J gene: TRBJ2-7; CDR3 protein: SSYGQEAYEQY
D gene: -; V gene: TRBV28; J gene: TRBJ2-7; CDR3 protein: ASSPIRYAYEQY
D gene: -; V gene: TRBV20-1; J gene: TRBJ1-2; CDR3 protein: SAGQGYT
D gene: TRBD2; V gene: TRBV10-3; J gene: TRBJ2-1; CDR3 protein: ATSGDYNEQF
D gene: -; V gene: TRBV7-9; J gene: TRBJ2-5; CDR3 protein: ASSGTVQETQY
D gene: TRBD1; V gene: TRBV19; J gene: TRBJ1-1; CDR3 protein: ASRRQGMNTEAF
D gene: -; V gene: TRBV9; J gene: TRBJ1-2; CDR3 protein: ASSDQAYGYT
D gene: -; V gene: TRBV7-2; J gene: TRBJ2-2; CDR3 protein: ASSREGRGNTGELF
D gene: -; V gene: TRBV7-3; J gene: TRBJ2-7; CDR3 protein: ASSLTAWVKQY
D gene: TRBD2; V gene: TRBV9; J gene: TRBJ2-3; CDR3 protein: ASSVSAGGADTQY
D gene: TRBD1; V gene: TRBV7-9; J gene: TRBJ2-3; CDR3 protein: ASSAASRGPITDTQY
D gene: -; V gene: TRBV9; J gene: TRBJ1-1; CDR3 protein: ASSHGKGWMNTEAF
D gene: -; V gene: TRBV29-1; J gene: TRBJ2-7; CDR3 protein: SVEGQGSSYEQY
D gene: -; V gene: TRBV6-2/TRBV6-3; J gene: TRBJ1-6; CDR3 protein: ASNLGVSYNSPLH
D gene: -; V gene: TRBV27; J gene: TRBJ1-2; CDR3 protein: ASSGGELYGYT
D gene: -; V gene: TRBV2; J gene: TRBJ1-6; CDR3 protein: ASGRGSSYNSPLH
D gene: TRBD1; V gene: TRBV10-3; J gene: TRBJ1-4; CDR3 protein: AIRDPTGGLF
D gene: -; V gene: TRBV14; J gene: TRBJ2-2; CDR3 protein: ASWGTGPVSGELF
D gene: TRBD1; V gene: TRBV7-9; J gene: TRBJ2-5; CDR3 protein: ASSLLQGAEETQY
D gene: -; V gene: TRBV19; J gene: TRBJ1-6; CDR3 protein: ASTARDPIISPLH
D gene: TRBD1; V gene: TRBV3-1; J gene: TRBJ1-2; CDR3 protein: ASSHDRDPYGYT